The clone carrying this T cell receptor beta chain came up a few times. The antigen remains unidentified. V was cut by 4 bases and J by 2 bases, with 15 bases left in between. The CDR3 spans 15 residues. The germline CDR1 and CDR2 sequences are SGHTA and FQGNSA. The source of the sample is a study of identical twins. Broader study findings: Clonotypes of the beta chain that were abundant in cord blood carried fewer insertions (memory repertoires showed none).

TCRdb called the 5' RACE reads again in MiXCR, with one record for every CDR3 protein. Here the sample spans 400,000 to 650,000 distinct CDR3 sequences, roughly a fifth being singletons. These data are also associated with another study on T cells expressing NK-cell markers. That publication notes: Serological testing identified seven of the eight sequenced donors as HCMV-seropositive and one as seronegative.

The sample consisted of CD4+ T cells sorted from blood. The chain joins TRBV7-2 to TRBJ2-7; D is possibly TRBD2 (7 bases). This sequence originates from a woman under 30 in good health. The CDR3 sequence is CASSSRGGKAYEQYF. CDR3 in DNA: TGTGCCAGCAGCTCCAGGGGAGGGAAGGCCTACGAGCAGTACTTC.